The table lists the clone carrying this TCR beta chain with a few counts. Its target is unknown. This specimen belongs to a study of CD8 T cells in ankylosing spondylitis. The study's findings and limits: A TCR beta motif made of eight highly homologous variants seemed typical of ankylosing spondylitis blood. Clones linked to disease were reported to show significant enrichment in matched ankylosing spondylitis synovial fluid.

Trimming removed 3 bases from V and 4 bases from J, with 10 bases in between. This CDR3 is built from 14 residues. Germline assignment: CDR1 LNHDA and CDR2 SQIVND (reference sequence). TCRdb re-called the 5' RACE reads through MiXCR, storing one row per CDR3 protein. The repertoire holds about 300,000 distinct CDR3 sequences, with around 20% as singletons. The sequence came from a female donor with ankylosing spondylitis or in good health (not recorded which). The rearrangement uses TRBV19 and TRBJ1-5, with D possibly TRBD1 on 6 matching bases. Input material: blood, either unsorted or a sorted T cell fraction (not recorded which). The CDR3 nucleotides are TGTGCCAGTAGTATTGGACAGTCAAATCAGCCCCAGCATTTT. Amino acid sequence: CASSIGQSNQPQHF.